One sample yielded the 20 T cell receptor beta chains listed below, sequenced in a study of metastatic and nonmetastatic thyroid tumors. TCRdb re-analyzed the PCR reads through MiXCR. This sample carries around 15,000 clones, about 25% of them seen once, and the ten largest clones take around 7.5%. Thyroid surgery was performed in patients who had received no treatment beforehand. Sequenced sample: adjacent normal tissue. Receptor source: a female donor with papillary thyroid cancer or a benign thyroid nodule (not recorded which). Some clones in this sample may be carry-over from other donors' samples.

This chain's CDR3 is CASSQDMGGTLHF. CDR3 nucleotides: TGTGCCAGCAGCCAAGATATGGGGGGCACCCTCCACTTT. The chain is built from TRBV3-1 and TRBJ1-6, with a tentative D call TRBD1 (6 bases). The CDR3 runs to 13 residues. V dropped 0 bases and J dropped 14 bases, with 11 bases sitting between them. Germline-derived CDR1 and CDR2 are LGHDT and YNNKEL (reference sequence).

The J gene is TRBJ2-7, the V gene TRBV6-5; tentative D call: TRBD2 (6 bases). This CDR3 has 14 amino acids. CDR1 and CDR2 from the germline V gene are MNHEY and SVGAGI. The V gene lost 0 bases and the J gene lost 7 bases, with 13 bases spanning the gap. In DNA form, the CDR3 reads TGTGCCAGCAGTTACTCGGTCCCTCGGGGGGAGCAGTACTTC. Translating gives CASSYSVPRGEQYF.

This clone has a count of ten or more. A much more abundant neighbour one base away suggests this may be a read error. The J gene is TRBJ2-7, the V gene TRBV20-1, with D possibly TRBD1 on 6 matching bases. The V end was cut by 3 bases, the J end by 6 bases, with 12 bases between. Looked up from germline, CDR1 is DFQATT and CDR2 is SNEGSKA (reference sequence). This CDR3 region has 12 residues. In DNA, the CDR3 is TGCAGTGCTAGCGGCAAGGGGGTCGAGCAGTACTTC. The encoded protein is CSASGKGVEQYF.

This clone showed up many times. The genes are TRBV11-2 and TRBJ2-1, with D possibly being TRBD2 (5 bases). Germline V gene lookup returns CDR1 SGHAT and CDR2 FQNNGV. The CDR3 is 13 residues long. Trimming shortened V by 1 base and J by 7 bases, and 8 bases separated the two germline ends. The CDR3 loop reads CASSLGRGNEQFF. The CDR3, as DNA: TGTGCCAGCAGCTTAGGCCGCGGGAATGAGCAGTTCTTC.

The table lists this clone with a few counts. The gene calls are TRBV6-2 or TRBV6-3 and TRBJ2-7; D may match TRBD1 or TRBD2 (5 bases each). The germline CDR1 and CDR2 sequences are MNHEY and SVGEGT. This CDR3 is 18 amino acids long. Between the trimmed V and J ends, which lost 6 bases and 4 bases, there was a span of 28 bases. The CDR3 DNA follows: TGTGCCAGCAGAGCGAATTTACGAGGGGAAACTCGGTTTTACGAGCAGTACTTC. This translates into CASRANLRGETRFYEQYF.

This clone is medium-sized in the sample. The chain couples TRBV6-1 to TRBJ2-5; TRBD1 agrees at 9 bases. Unmatched junction bases numbered 8, after V lost 7 bases and J lost 5 bases. The CDR3 has 14 residues. Germline lookup yields CDR1 MNHNS and CDR2 SASEGT. The CDR3 loop reads CASKTGGAGETQYF. The CDR3 bases are TGTGCCAGCAAAACAGGGGGCGCGGGGGAGACCCAGTACTTC.

The chain links TRBV27 to TRBJ1-1; 8 bases match TRBD1. The ends lost 7 bases at V and 1 base at J; junction bases unmatched: 5. CDR3 size: 14 residues. CDR1 and CDR2 from the germline V gene are MNHEY and SMNVEV (reference sequence). CDR3 bases: TGTGCCAGCAACCCACAGGGGGGGAACACTGAAGCTTTCTTT. Encoded protein: CASNPQGGNTEAFF.

This clone was observed many times. This chain connects TRBV20-1 to TRBJ2-3, with 11 bases fitting TRBD2. The CDR3 spans 11 residues. Germline V gene data show CDR1 as DFQATT and CDR2 as SNEGSKA (reference sequence). V shed 6 bases and J 13 bases; nucleotides not matched to a gene: 6. The DNA for the CDR3 is TGCAGTGCCCGACTAGCGGGAAAGGAGTATTTT. Encoded protein: CSARLAGKEYF.

In this sample, this clone turned up a few times. A much larger clone lies one base from this, so it may be a read error. The chain is built from TRBV29-1 and TRBJ2-2; unclear D gene. Trimming stripped 4 bases from V and 7 bases from J, with 16 bases between. The CDR3 runs to 14 residues. Germline-derived CDR1 and CDR2 are SQVTM and ANQGSEA. CDR3 protein: CSVVGLVGNGELFF. CDR3 coding DNA: TGCAGCGTTGTTGGATTAGTTGGTAACGGGGAGCTGTTTTTT.

This clone was seen at least ten times. Within the sample, other DNA sequences also encode this same CDR3. V and J are TRBV3-1 and TRBJ2-5; tentatively, D is TRBD1 (6 bases). V lost 1 base and J 5 bases, leaving 14 bases between the germline ends. Germline loops: CDR1 LGHDT, CDR2 YNNKEL (reference sequence). There are 15 residues in the CDR3. The DNA for the CDR3 is TGTGCCAGCAGCCAAGGTTTACAGGGTACGGAGACCCAGTACTTC. It is translated as CASSQGLQGTETQYF.

This clone was seen once. V usage is TRBV14 and J usage is TRBJ2-1; 8 bases are shared with TRBD2. The trim removed 4 bases at V and 4 bases at J, leaving 9 bases unmatched. Germline V gene sequence: CDR1 SGHDN, CDR2 FVKESK. The CDR3 sequence is 16 residues long. The CDR3 DNA follows: TGTGCCAGCAGCCGGTTAGCGGGATGGGGTTACAATGAGCAGTTCTTC. This sequence encodes CASSRLAGWGYNEQFF.

Concerning this clone: Likely a read error: the CDR3 ends without its conserved phenylalanine or tryptophan. CDR3 nucleotides: TGTGCCACCAGTGATTGTGGGATAGGCTACAATGAGCAGTTCTTA. It specifies CATSDCGIGYNEQFL. The V call is TRBV24-1, the J call TRBJ2-1; D is unclear. Germline V gives CDR1 KGHDR, CDR2 SFDVKD. Trimming shortened V by 2 bases and J by 3 bases, and 10 bases separated the two germline ends. The CDR3 contains 15 residues.

This clone is labeled large (0.1 to 1%). The chain carries TRBV2 and TRBJ2-5; D may match TRBD1 or TRBD2 (5 bases each). Trimming stripped 9 bases from V and 7 bases from J, with 12 bases between. In germline, CDR1 is SNHLY, CDR2 FYNNEI. The CDR3 runs 11 residues. CDR3 sequence reads: CARGEYGTQYF. In nucleotides, the CDR3 is TGTGCCAGGGGGGAATACGGGACCCAGTACTTC. The whole variable domain, remainder taken from reference TRBV2 and TRBJ2-5, is EPEVTQTPSHQVTQMGQEVILRCVPISNHLYFYWYRQILGQKVEFLVSFYNNEISEKSEIFDDQFSVERPDGSNFTLKIRSTKLEDSAMYFCARGEYGTQYFGPGTRLLVL.

The V and J genes are TRBV2 and TRBJ2-5; TRBD2 aligns across 9 bases. The CDR3 loop spans 16 amino acids. J lost 5 bases, V lost 6 bases, and 13 bases had no gene match. Germline V lookup: CDR1 SNHLY, CDR2 FYNNEI. As DNA, the CDR3 is TGTGCCAGCAGCCCGCCTGTTGGGCGGGAGGGTGAGACCCAGTACTTC. This translates into CASSPPVGREGETQYF. The full variable domain, in which reference TRBV2 and TRBJ2-5 provide the parts outside the CDR3, is EPEVTQTPSHQVTQMGQEVILRCVPISNHLYFYWYRQILGQKVEFLVSFYNNEISEKSEIFDDQFSVERPDGSNFTLKIRSTKLEDSAMYFCASSPPVGREGETQYFGPGTRLLVL.

In this sample, this clone turned up a few times. A much larger clone differs from this one at a single base, so this may be a read error. The rearrangement joins TRBV28 to TRBJ2-1; a weak D match, TRBD2 (7 bases). The CDR3 runs 12 residues. In germline, CDR1 is MDHEN, CDR2 SYDVKM. This chain's CDR3 is CARRGTNFLKLF. The CDR3, as DNA: TGTGCCAGAAGGGGGACTAACTTTCTGAAGCTCTTT.

V gene TRBV28 combines with J gene TRBJ2-5, with TRBD2 matching 9 bases. Germline V gene lookup returns CDR1 MDHEN and CDR2 SYDVKM. The J segment lost 5 bases and the V segment lost 5 bases, leaving 6 bases of the junction unmatched. This CDR3 contains 14 residues. In DNA, the CDR3 is TGTGCCAGCAGTAAAGCGGGAGGCGGGGAGACCCAGTACTTC. This sequence encodes CASSKAGGGETQYF.

Details on this clone: Germline is not matched at one junction end, which may reflect a read error. The rearrangement joins TRBV14 to TRBJ2-7; a possible D gene is TRBD1 (6 bases). Germline-derived CDR1 and CDR2 are SGHDN and FVKESK. The CDR3 is made up of 16 amino acids. Here the CDR3 reads CASSHALQGSTYELYF. CDR3 nucleotides: TGTGCCAGCAGCCACGCCCTACAGGGTTCAACCTACGAGCTGTACTTC.

This clone was detected a few times. This sequence joins TRBV5-6 and TRBJ1-6, with unresolved D. The CDR3 runs 14 residues. Germline V gene data show CDR1 as SGHDT and CDR2 as YYEEEE. Trimming shortened V by 1 base and J by 7 bases, and 9 bases separated the two germline ends. The CDR3 reads CASSLRQANSPLHF. As DNA, the CDR3 is TGTGCCAGCAGCTTGCGTCAGGCCAATTCACCCCTCCACTTT.

Many counts were recorded for this clone. This sequence joins TRBV19 and TRBJ1-4; 7 nucleotides align to TRBD1. The V and J ends lost 3 bases and 8 bases, in that order; junction bases with no gene match: 6. From germline, CDR1 is LNHDA and CDR2 SQIVND (reference sequence). The CDR3 is made up of 14 amino acids. The CDR3 DNA follows: TGTGCCAGTAGTATTAGACAGGGATCGGAAAAACTGTTTTTT. It encodes CASSIRQGSEKLFF. Full variable domain (outside the CDR3, taken from reference TRBV19 and TRBJ1-4): DGGITQSPKYLFRKEGQNVTLSCEQNLNHDAMYWYRQDPGQGLRLIYYSQIVNDFQKGDIAEGYSVSREKKESFPLTVTSAQKNPTAFYLCASSIRQGSEKLFFGSGTQLSVL.

Of note for this clone: The junction departs from the called germline gene at one end, perhaps through a read error. J is TRBJ2-5 and V is TRBV7-2; D assignment may be TRBD1 or TRBD2 (5 bases each). The germline gives CDR1 SGHTA, CDR2 FQGNSA. This CDR3 spans 17 amino acids. The CDR3 coding sequence is TGTGCCAGCAGCTTGCGGTATGGTCGGGCACGAGGGGAGAACCAGTACTTC. The encoded protein is CASSLRYGRARGENQYF.